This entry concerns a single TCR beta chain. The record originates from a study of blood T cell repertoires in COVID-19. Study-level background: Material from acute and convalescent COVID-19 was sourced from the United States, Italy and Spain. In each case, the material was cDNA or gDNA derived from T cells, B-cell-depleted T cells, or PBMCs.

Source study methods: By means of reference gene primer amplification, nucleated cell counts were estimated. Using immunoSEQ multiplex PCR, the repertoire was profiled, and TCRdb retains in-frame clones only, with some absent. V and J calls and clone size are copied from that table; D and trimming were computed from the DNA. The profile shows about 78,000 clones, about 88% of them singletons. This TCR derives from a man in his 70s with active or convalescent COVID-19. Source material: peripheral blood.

The CDR3 protein is CASKKGALSEAFF. The CDR3 DNA reads TGTGCCAGTAAAAAGGGGGCGTTATCTGAAGCTTTCTTT. The chain carries TRBV19 and TRBJ1-1, with TRBD1 matching 7 bases. There are 13 residues in the CDR3. Germline V gene data show CDR1 as LNHDA and CDR2 as SQIVND (reference sequence). The V segment lost 7 bases and the J segment 6 bases; nucleotides outside the gene matches: 8. Using reference TRBV19 and TRBJ1-1 for the parts outside the CDR3, the full variable domain is DGGITQSPKYLFRKEGQNVTLSCEQNLNHDAMYWYRQDPGQGLRLIYYSQIVNDFQKGDIAEGYSVSREKKESFPLTVTSAQKNPTAFYLCASKKGALSEAFFGQGTRLTVV.